The 23 T cell receptor beta chains given below trace back to one sample, sequenced in a study of CD8 T cells in Susac syndrome. RNA, at about 0.45 to 1 ug, was reverse transcribed with random hexamers. TCRdb independently ran MiXCR on the immunoSEQ multiplex PCR reads; one entry per CDR3 protein. This sample has hundreds of thousands of distinct CDR3 sequences; around 85% occur once, and the top ten carry roughly 0.1%. Sequenced input: CD8+ T cells from PBMCs. The source of these receptors is a human donor with multiple sclerosis.

V and J are TRBV6-5 and TRBJ1-5; no firm D call. The CDR3 totals 14 residues. Trimming removed 2 bases from V and 4 bases from J, with 9 bases in between. The V gene's germline CDR1 is MNHEY and CDR2 SVGAGI. The CDR3 nucleotides read TGTGCCAGCAGTTACGTGAACAGTAATCAGCCCCAGCATTTT. Amino acid sequence: CASSYVNSNQPQHF.

The genes are TRBV30 and TRBJ1-1; tentatively, D is TRBD1 (5 bases). This CDR3 spans 13 amino acids. V was clipped by 2 bases and J by 4 bases, with 11 bases between them. Germline V gene data show CDR1 as GTSNPN and CDR2 as SVGIG (reference sequence). This CDR3 is CAWSPRVITEAFF. The CDR3 nucleotides are TGTGCCTGGAGTCCCAGGGTGATCACTGAAGCTTTCTTT.

CDR3 protein: CASSDYGTSGRPGEQFF. CDR3 sequence (DNA): TGTGCCAGCAGTGATTACGGGACTAGCGGGAGGCCTGGTGAGCAGTTCTTC. This chain joins TRBV27 and TRBJ2-1, with 15 bases aligning to TRBD2. Germline V gene lookup returns CDR1 MNHEY and CDR2 SMNVEV (reference sequence). The CDR3 length is 17 residues. Trimming took 5 bases from V and 9 from J; bases not matched to a gene: 11.

The chain carries TRBV12-5 and TRBJ2-2, with 13 positions matching TRBD2. The CDR3 sequence is 15 residues long. Germline CDR1 LGHNT, CDR2 FRNRAP. V was clipped by 7 bases and J by 6 bases; unmatched bases: 5. In DNA form, the CDR3 reads TGTGCTAGTGCTTGGACTAGCGGGAGCCCCGGGGAGCTGTTTTTT. It codes for CASAWTSGSPGELFF.

This clonotype was recorded only once. The genes are TRBV6-5 and TRBJ2-1; 10 bases match TRBD2. The J segment lost 5 bases and the V segment lost 2 bases, leaving 18 bases of the junction unmatched. CDR1 and CDR2 from the germline V gene are MNHEY and SVGAGI. This CDR3 has 20 amino acids. CDR3 in DNA: TGTGCCAGCAGTTACCTAGAAGCGGGAGGGCCATCAAGAACGGACAATGAGCAGTTCTTC. Encoded protein: CASSYLEAGGPSRTDNEQFF.

The chain employs TRBV4-1 and TRBJ2-5; 7 nucleotides align to TRBD2. The CDR3 consists of 15 residues. From germline, CDR1 is MGHRA and CDR2 YSYEKL. Trimming cost V 0 bases and J 1 base; bases outside gene matches: 2. As DNA, the CDR3 is TGCGCCAGCAGCCAAGATACTAGCGCCCAAGAGACCCAGTACTTC. Amino acids: CASSQDTSAQETQYF.

The rearrangement links TRBV30 to TRBJ2-1, with TRBD2 matching over 10 bases. The CDR3 sequence is 13 residues long. Looked up from germline, CDR1 is GTSNPN and CDR2 is SVGIG (reference sequence). CDR3 sequence reads: CARRAGGDDEQFF. In DNA, the CDR3 is TGTGCTCGGAGAGCGGGGGGGGATGATGAGCAGTTCTTC.

The chain combines TRBV27 with TRBJ1-1, with 8 bases matching TRBD1. The CDR3 is 14 residues long. Per the germline V gene, CDR1 is MNHEY and CDR2 is SMNVEV (reference sequence). The V gene end was trimmed by 8 bases and the J gene end by 11 bases; junction bases not matched to a gene: 16. CDR3 coding DNA: TGTGCCAGCGCCATGGACAGGGCAGGAGTTGGGGCTTTCTTT. Translating it yields CASAMDRAGVGAFF.

The chain couples TRBV7-3 to TRBJ2-5, with D possibly TRBD2 on 6 matching bases. Germline V gene data show CDR1 as SGHTA and CDR2 as FQGTGA. The CDR3 totals 14 residues. Trimming took 5 bases from V and 5 from J, leaving 15 bases between them. The CDR3 nucleotides read TGTGCCAGCAGCATCTACCCGGGGAGGGAGACCCAGTACTTC. Translating gives CASSIYPGRETQYF.

This clonotype has more than one count but fewer than ten. The gene calls are TRBV7-9 and TRBJ2-7, with D uncertain. Trimming cost V 3 bases and J 7 bases, with 7 bases left between them. The CDR3 is 11 residues long. Germline V gene sequence: CDR1 SEHNR, CDR2 FQNEAQ (reference sequence). Written as DNA, the CDR3 is TGTGCCAGCAGCTTCCAAGGGGAGCAGTACTTC. Translating gives CASSFQGEQYF.

The V and J genes are TRBV7-9 and TRBJ2-7; D may match TRBD1 or TRBD2 (5 bases each). Per the germline V gene, CDR1 is SEHNR and CDR2 is FQNEAQ (reference sequence). There are 13 residues in the CDR3. The V gene lost 5 bases and the J gene lost 0 bases, with 8 bases spanning the gap. The CDR3: CASSRDGSYEQYF. CDR3 in DNA: TGTGCCAGCAGCCGGGACGGCTCCTACGAGCAGTACTTC.

This chain links TRBV28 with TRBJ2-7; 10 bases fit TRBD2. The CDR3 spans 15 residues. Germline CDR1 reads MDHEN; CDR2 reads SYDVKM. V shed 6 bases, J shed 0 bases, and the junction held 5 bases outside the gene matches. The CDR3 bases are TGTGCCAGCAGCCAACGGACTAGCGGCTCCTACGAGCAGTACTTC. Its translation is CASSQRTSGSYEQYF.

The gene calls are TRBV27 and TRBJ2-6; D ambiguous. V gave up 1 base and J gave up 0 bases, with 10 bases separating them. The CDR3 spans 17 residues. Per the germline V gene, CDR1 is MNHEY and CDR2 is SMNVEV (reference sequence). Here the CDR3 reads CASSLYFLSSGANVLTF. In nucleotides, the CDR3 is TGTGCCAGCAGTTTATATTTCTTGAGCTCTGGGGCCAACGTCCTGACTTTC.

A single count supports this clonotype. The V and J genes are TRBV19 and TRBJ1-1, with a tentative D call TRBD1 (6 bases). Trimming stripped 5 bases from V and 8 bases from J, with 12 bases between. Germline V gene data show CDR1 as LNHDA and CDR2 as SQIVND (reference sequence). The CDR3 is made up of 12 amino acids. The CDR3 DNA is TGTGCCAGTAGTGCCGGGGGCAGAGAAGCTTTCTTT. Its translation is CASSAGGREAFF.

This clonotype has more than one count but fewer than ten. The chain carries TRBV7-6 and TRBJ1-1; 8 bases match TRBD1. The germline V gene has CDR1 SGHVS and CDR2 FNYEAQ. The junction had 3 bases not matched to a gene; V was cut back by 5 bases and J by 4 bases. This CDR3 spans 13 amino acids. CDR3 sequence: CASSHTGGTEAFF. As DNA, the CDR3 is TGTGCCAGCAGCCATACAGGGGGCACTGAAGCTTTCTTT.

This clonotype appeared once. The CDR3 loop reads CASSPPDLGDTEAFF. In nucleotides, the CDR3 is TGTGCCAGCAGCCCTCCGGACTTAGGGGACACTGAAGCTTTCTTT. The J gene is TRBJ1-1, the V gene TRBV7-7, with a possible D match to TRBD1 (5 bases). Per the germline V gene, CDR1 is SSHAT and CDR2 is FNYEAQ (reference sequence). The CDR3 covers 15 residues. The V end lost 5 bases, the J end lost 3 bases, and 16 bases lay between the germline ends. Together with reference TRBV7-7 and TRBJ1-1, the CDR3 gives the full variable domain: GAGVSQSPRYKVTKRGQDVTLRCDPISSHATLYWYQQALGQGPEFLTYFNYEAQPDKSGLPSDRFSAERPEGSISTLTIQRTEQRDSAMYRCASSPPDLGDTEAFFGQGTRLTVV.

The chain carries TRBV7-9 and TRBJ2-2; D is uncertain. Trimming removed 3 bases at V and 1 base at J, with 12 bases between. Germline CDR1 reads SEHNR; CDR2 reads FQNEAQ (reference sequence). The CDR3 sequence is 16 residues long. CDR3 sequence: CASSFLFGVNTGELFF. CDR3 in DNA: TGTGCCAGCAGCTTCCTATTTGGGGTGAACACCGGGGAGCTGTTTTTT.

The table lists this clonotype with a count of one. The V and J genes are TRBV18 and TRBJ2-3; a weak D match, TRBD2 (6 bases). CDR1 KGHSH and CDR2 LQKENI come from the germline V gene. With 5 bases removed from V and 2 bases from J, the gap between germline ends came to 14 bases. CDR3 size: 15 residues. The CDR3 coding sequence is TGTGCCAGCTCAGTCCCCAGGGAGGTCACAGATACGCAGTATTTT. Protein product: CASSVPREVTDTQYF.

The rearrangement links TRBV6-4 to TRBJ2-5; unclear D gene. Germline V gene data show CDR1 as MRHNA and CDR2 as SNTAGT. CDR3 length: 13 amino acids. V lost 0 bases and J lost 2, with 4 bases in between. As DNA, the CDR3 is TGTGCCAGCAGTGACTCTCCGCAAGAGACCCAGTACTTC. Its protein is CASSDSPQETQYF.

V is TRBV10-3 and J is TRBJ1-4; perhaps TRBD1 as D (5 bases). This CDR3 has 15 residues. V dropped 10 bases and J dropped 0 bases, with 15 bases sitting between them. Germline CDR1 ENHRY, CDR2 SYGVKD. The CDR3 DNA reads TGTGCCACCGCTCGACAGAGCGCAACTAATGAAAAACTGTTTTTT. Translated: CATARQSATNEKLFF.

The V call is TRBV5-1, the J call TRBJ1-4; D perhaps matches TRBD1 (5 bases). The V end lost 0 bases, the J end lost 6 bases, and 12 bases lay between the germline ends. Per germline, CDR1 SGHRS and CDR2 YFSETQ. CDR3 length: 15 amino acids. The CDR3 sequence is CASSLAQGSDEKLFF. In DNA, the CDR3 is TGCGCCAGCAGCTTGGCGCAGGGATCGGATGAAAAACTGTTTTTT.

This rearrangement joins TRBV6-1 to TRBJ2-3; maybe TRBD1 (5 bases). The CDR3 length is 16 residues. With 1 base removed from V and 3 bases from J, the gap between germline ends came to 14 bases. From germline, CDR1 is MNHNS and CDR2 SASEGT. This CDR3 reads CASSEVKDTYTDTQYF. The CDR3, as DNA: TGTGCCAGCAGTGAAGTGAAGGACACATATACAGATACGCAGTATTTT.

The rearrangement links TRBV29-1 to TRBJ2-7; D perhaps matches TRBD2 (5 bases). V lost 0 bases to trimming and J lost 1 base, with 10 bases between them. This CDR3 has 14 residues. The germline CDR1 and CDR2 sequences are SQVTM and ANQGSEA. CDR3 loop: CSVEDRTLSYEQYF. In nucleotides, the CDR3 is TGCAGCGTTGAAGACCGGACTCTTTCCTACGAGCAGTACTTC.